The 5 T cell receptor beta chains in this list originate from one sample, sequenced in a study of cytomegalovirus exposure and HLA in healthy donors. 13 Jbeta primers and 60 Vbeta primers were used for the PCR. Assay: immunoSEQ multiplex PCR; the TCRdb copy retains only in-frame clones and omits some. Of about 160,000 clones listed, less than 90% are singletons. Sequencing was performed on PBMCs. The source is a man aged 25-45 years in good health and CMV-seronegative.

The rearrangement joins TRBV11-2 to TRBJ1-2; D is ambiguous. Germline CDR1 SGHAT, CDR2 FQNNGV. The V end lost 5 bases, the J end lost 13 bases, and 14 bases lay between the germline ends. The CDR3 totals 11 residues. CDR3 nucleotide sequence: TGTGCCAGCAGCCCCTGGCGGGCTGGCACCTTC. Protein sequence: CASSPWRAGTF.

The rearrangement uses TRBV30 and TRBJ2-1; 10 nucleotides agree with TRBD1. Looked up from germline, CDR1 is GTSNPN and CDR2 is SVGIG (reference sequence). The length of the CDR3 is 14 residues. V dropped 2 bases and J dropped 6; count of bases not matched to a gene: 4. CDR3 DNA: TGTGCCTGGAGTAGGACAGGGGGAGGCAATGAGCAGTTCTTC. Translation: CAWSRTGGGNEQFF.

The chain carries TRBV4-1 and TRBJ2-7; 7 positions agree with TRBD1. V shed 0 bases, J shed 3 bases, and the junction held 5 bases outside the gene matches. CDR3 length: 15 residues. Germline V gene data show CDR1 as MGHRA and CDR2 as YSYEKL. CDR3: CASSQDQGVVYEQYF. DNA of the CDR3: TGCGCCAGCAGCCAAGATCAGGGGGTGGTCTACGAGCAGTACTTC.

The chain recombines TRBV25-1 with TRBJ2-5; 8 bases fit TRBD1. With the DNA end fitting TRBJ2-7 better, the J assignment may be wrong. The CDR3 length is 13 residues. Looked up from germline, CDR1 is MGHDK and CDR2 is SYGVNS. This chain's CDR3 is CASRGQGSYEQYF. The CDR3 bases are TGTGCCAGCAGAGGACAGGGCTCCTACGAGCAGTACTTC.

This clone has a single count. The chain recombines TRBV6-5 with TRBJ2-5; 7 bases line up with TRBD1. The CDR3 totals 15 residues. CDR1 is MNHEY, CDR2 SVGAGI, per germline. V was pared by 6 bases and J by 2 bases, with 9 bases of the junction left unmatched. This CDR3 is CASSQGQSLQETQYF. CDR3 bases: TGTGCCAGCAGCCAGGGACAGAGCCTTCAAGAGACCCAGTACTTC.